What follows are 25 T cell receptor beta chains derived from one specimen sequenced in a study of CD8+ T cells in alopecia areata. In each case, RNA was isolated and then reverse transcribed into cDNA as the sequencing template. This table comes from immunoSEQ multiplex PCR, and its TCRdb copy is limited to in-frame clones, with some not included. The sample carries 110,000 to 150,000 clones, roughly 64% recorded once. Sequences were derived from CD4+ T cells sorted from blood, sampled at week 0. Receptor source: a human donor with alopecia areata.

V gene TRBV4-3 combines with J gene TRBJ1-1; the D is unclear. CDR3 length equals 16 residues. The germline CDR1 and CDR2 sequences are LGHNA and YSLEER. Between the trimmed V and J ends, which lost 1 base and 5 bases, there was a span of 17 bases. In nucleotides, the CDR3 is TGCGCCAGCAGCCAAGGGCCGGGATTTATGAGGACTGAAGCTTTCTTT. Encoded protein: CASSQGPGFMRTEAFF.

This rearrangement joins TRBV28 to TRBJ1-5; D ambiguous. The CDR3 length is 14 residues. The germline V gene has CDR1 MDHEN and CDR2 SYDVKM. Trimming left V 3 bases short and J 6 bases short, with 12 bases between. CDR3 sequence (DNA): TGTGCCAGCAGTTTCCCCAGTCCCACTCAGCCCCAGCATTTT. Translating gives CASSFPSPTQPQHF.

The chain uses TRBV4-1 and TRBJ2-5; D gene unclear. Germline loops: CDR1 MGHRA, CDR2 YSYEKL. Trimming cost V 3 bases and J 3 bases, with 5 bases left between them. The CDR3 loop spans 12 amino acids. The CDR3 reads CASSQWKETQYF. In nucleotides, the CDR3 is TGCGCCAGCAGCCAGTGGAAAGAGACCCAGTACTTC.

This clone was counted a few times. The rearrangement links TRBV7-2 to TRBJ2-5; 8 positions agree with TRBD2. The CDR3 contains 15 residues. The ends lost 4 bases at V and 4 bases at J; junction bases unmatched: 8. Germline CDR1 SGHTA, CDR2 FQGNSA. Written as DNA, the CDR3 is TGTGCCAGCAGCTCCGGGACTAGGTGGGGAGAGACCCAGTACTTC. Translation: CASSSGTRWGETQYF.

The chain has TRBV25-1 and TRBJ2-5; TRBD1 is a possible D gene (5 bases). The length of the CDR3 is 14 residues. CDR1 is MGHDK, CDR2 SYGVNS, per germline. Trimming removed 3 bases at V and 5 bases at J, with 13 bases between. In DNA, the CDR3 is TGTGCCAGCAGTGAGCCCAGGCCAGGGGAGACCCAGTACTTC. It encodes CASSEPRPGETQYF. Together with reference TRBV25-1 and TRBJ2-5, the CDR3 gives the full variable domain: EADIYQTPRYLVIGTGKKITLECSQTMGHDKMYWYQQDPGMELHLIHYSYGVNSTEKGDLSSESTVSRIRTEHFPLTLESARPSHTSQYLCASSEPRPGETQYFGPGTRLLVL.

The genes are TRBV29-1 and TRBJ2-7; TRBD1 or TRBD2 may be the D gene (6 bases each). Germline V CDR1 and CDR2: SQVTM, ANQGSEA. Deletions cut 3 bases from V and 3 bases from J, with 12 bases between. This CDR3 spans 13 amino acids. The CDR3 reads CSVDGGHFYEQYF. The CDR3 region has the DNA TGCAGCGTTGACGGGGGACATTTCTACGAGCAGTACTTC.

The genes are TRBV30 and TRBJ2-2, with unresolved D. The germline V gene has CDR1 GTSNPN and CDR2 SVGIG (reference sequence). The CDR3 has 14 residues. V shed 0 bases and J shed 3 bases, with 8 bases lying between them. CDR3 DNA sequence: TGTGCCTGGAGTGTACAGCTCTACACCGGGGAGCTGTTTTTT. Protein: CAWSVQLYTGELFF.

This clone came up a few times. J is TRBJ1-2 and V is TRBV29-1; D is perhaps TRBD1 (5 bases). CDR3 length: 11 residues. Germline V CDR1 and CDR2: SQVTM, ANQGSEA. V shed 8 bases and J shed 6 bases, with 13 bases lying between them. CDR3 coding DNA: TGCAGCTTGGGGCAGAGGGATGGCTACACCTTC. Translation gives CSLGQRDGYTF.

The V gene is TRBV30, the J gene TRBJ2-3, with 9 bases lining up with TRBD1. V lost 5 bases to trimming and J lost 4 bases; unmatched junction nucleotides: 4. CDR1 is GTSNPN and CDR2 is SVGIG in the germline V gene (reference sequence). The CDR3 is made up of 13 amino acids. CDR3 DNA sequence: TGTGCCTGGCTGACAGGGGGAGCAGATACGCAGTATTTT. Its translation: CAWLTGGADTQYF.

The V gene is TRBV29-1, the J gene TRBJ2-1; 7 nucleotides align to TRBD1. The V segment lost 3 bases and the J segment 9 bases; nucleotides outside the gene matches: 8. Germline V gene sequence: CDR1 SQVTM, CDR2 ANQGSEA. The CDR3 has 13 amino acids. The CDR3 loop is CSVDNRDSSEQFF. The DNA of the CDR3 is TGCAGCGTTGATAACCGGGACAGCAGTGAGCAGTTCTTC.

This clone was seen more than once but under ten times. The chain carries TRBV9 and TRBJ1-2; D is undetermined. The V gene's germline CDR1 is SGDLS and CDR2 YYNGEE. This CDR3 is 13 amino acids long. Trimming shortened V by 4 bases and J by 8 bases, and 15 bases separated the two germline ends. The CDR3 DNA reads as TGTGCCAGCAGCCCTCAGCGGAGGGTCGGCTACACCTTC. It is translated as CASSPQRRVGYTF.

The V gene is TRBV7-2, the J gene TRBJ1-5; no clear D. Trimming removed 0 bases from V and 4 bases from J, with 10 bases in between. Germline values: CDR1 SGHTA, CDR2 FQGNSA. This CDR3 comprises 15 residues. CDR3 protein: CASSLALQSNQPQHF. The CDR3 DNA reads TGTGCCAGCAGCTTAGCGCTTCAGTCTAATCAGCCCCAGCATTTT.

This clone was counted at least ten times. CDR3 amino acids: CASRSGAEQFF. The CDR3 region has the DNA TGTGCCAGCAGGAGTGGAGCTGAGCAGTTCTTC. The V and J genes are TRBV5-6 and TRBJ2-1; no definite D call. The CDR3 consists of 11 residues. With 5 bases removed from V and 9 bases from J, the gap between germline ends came to 9 bases. Germline V CDR1 and CDR2: SGHDT, YYEEEE.

The chain has TRBV29-1 and TRBJ2-1, with 9 bases identical to TRBD2. V was clipped by 3 bases and J by 5 bases; unmatched bases: 5. The length of the CDR3 is 14 residues. Germline V CDR1 and CDR2: SQVTM, ANQGSEA. The CDR3 protein is CSVDWLAGNNEQFF. The CDR3 bases are TGCAGCGTTGATTGGCTAGCGGGAAACAATGAGCAGTTCTTC.

V is TRBV25-1 and J is TRBJ2-3, with 7 bases aligning to TRBD1. The V gene's germline CDR1 is MGHDK and CDR2 SYGVNS. Trimming at V came to 1 base and at J to 2 bases, leaving 6 bases not matched to a gene. This CDR3 region has 16 residues. In DNA form, the CDR3 reads TGTGCCAGCAGTGAATTCCCTGGGACAGCCACAGATACGCAGTATTTT. Translating it yields CASSEFPGTATDTQYF.

The genes are TRBV7-9 and TRBJ2-5; 9 bases match TRBD2. The CDR3 covers 16 residues. J was trimmed by 2 bases and V by 8 bases; bases with no gene match: 12. CDR1 SEHNR and CDR2 FQNEAQ come from the germline V gene (reference sequence). CDR3 in DNA: TGTGCCAGCTCCCCGCCGGGGCTAGCGGGGCAAGAGACCCAGTACTTC. Protein: CASSPPGLAGQETQYF. Using reference TRBV7-9 and TRBJ2-5 for the parts outside the CDR3, the full variable domain is DTGVSQNPRHKITKRGQNVTFRCDPISEHNRLYWYRQTLGQGPEFLTYFQNEAQLEKSRLLSDRFSAERPKGSFSTLEIQRTEQGDSAMYLCASSPPGLAGQETQYFGPGTRLLVL.

The chain is built from TRBV11-1 and TRBJ2-1; TRBD2 matches at 7 bases. This CDR3 has 15 residues. CDR1 SGHAT and CDR2 FQDESV come from the germline V gene (reference sequence). V lost 4 bases and J lost 1; bases outside the gene matches: 4. CDR3: CASSSTSSSYNEQFF. The DNA of the CDR3 is TGTGCCAGCAGCTCGACTAGCTCTTCCTACAATGAGCAGTTCTTC.

The chain couples TRBV7-2 to TRBJ2-3; possibly TRBD2 for D (5 bases). Trimming removed 2 bases at V and 11 bases at J, with 23 bases between. CDR1 and CDR2 from the germline V gene are SGHTA and FQGNSA. This CDR3 has 16 residues. Here the CDR3 DNA reads TGTGCCAGCAGCTTAAGACCACTCCCGACTACCCTGAAGCAGTATTTT. Translation: CASSLRPLPTTLKQYF.

V and J are TRBV4-1 and TRBJ2-2, with unresolved D. Trimming removed 1 base at V and 1 base at J, with 7 bases between. Germline CDR1 MGHRA, CDR2 YSYEKL. The CDR3 is 15 residues long. The DNA for the CDR3 is TGCGCCAGCAGCCAAGGGGTGGTGAACACCGGGGAGCTGTTTTTT. Its protein is CASSQGVVNTGELFF.

The genes are TRBV7-2 and TRBJ2-7; D is perhaps TRBD1 or TRBD2 (5 bases each). Trimming left V 1 base short and J 5 bases short, with 12 bases between. From germline, CDR1 is SGHTA and CDR2 FQGNSA. This CDR3 comprises 14 residues. The CDR3, as DNA: TGTGCCAGCAGCTTAGTCCCAGGGACCCACGAGCAGTACTTC. Translated: CASSLVPGTHEQYF.

The rearrangement uses TRBV29-1 and TRBJ2-7, with 10 bases matching TRBD1. This CDR3 spans 13 amino acids. Germline lookup yields CDR1 SQVTM and CDR2 ANQGSEA. Unmatched junction bases numbered 6, after V lost 7 bases and J lost 3 bases. The CDR3 DNA follows: TGCAGCGCCATCGGGGACAGGGGCTACGAGCAGTACTTC. Its protein is CSAIGDRGYEQYF.

The chain recombines TRBV27 with TRBJ2-1; 10 nucleotides match TRBD2. Germline V gene lookup returns CDR1 MNHEY and CDR2 SMNVEV (reference sequence). The CDR3 is 17 amino acids. The J segment lost 1 base and the V segment lost 5 bases, leaving 8 bases of the junction unmatched. In nucleotides, the CDR3 is TGTGCCAGCAGTCACCGGGGAGCGGGGGGGTCCTACAATGAGCAGTTCTTC. This gives the protein CASSHRGAGGSYNEQFF.

The rearrangement links TRBV2 to TRBJ1-2, with TRBD1 as a possible D gene (5 bases). V lost 7 bases and J lost 7, with 16 bases in between. This CDR3 region has 13 residues. Germline V gives CDR1 SNHLY, CDR2 FYNNEI. CDR3 in amino acids: CASIRGGIGGYTF. In DNA form, the CDR3 reads TGTGCCAGCATTCGGGGGGGAATTGGTGGCTACACCTTC. The entire variable domain, with the rest obtained from reference TRBV2 and TRBJ1-2, is as follows: EPEVTQTPSHQVTQMGQEVILRCVPISNHLYFYWYRQILGQKVEFLVSFYNNEISEKSEIFDDQFSVERPDGSNFTLKIRSTKLEDSAMYFCASIRGGIGGYTFGSGTRLTVV.

The rearrangement links TRBV19 to TRBJ2-1; no clear D. The CDR3 consists of 16 residues. Trimming pared 5 bases from V and 4 bases from J, leaving 18 bases between. Germline-derived CDR1 and CDR2 are LNHDA and SQIVND (reference sequence). CDR3 nucleotide sequence: TGTGCCAGTAGTTCGCGCCGGGTTTTACAATACAATGAGCAGTTCTTC. It codes for CASSSRRVLQYNEQFF.

There are a few counts of this clone. The chain uses TRBV5-1 and TRBJ2-2; D remains ambiguous. Trimming took 6 bases from V and 1 from J, leaving 7 bases between them. The CDR3 is 13 amino acids. Germline V gene data show CDR1 as SGHRS and CDR2 as YFSETQ. This CDR3 is CASKAGNTGELFF. CDR3 coding DNA: TGCGCCAGCAAGGCCGGGAACACCGGGGAGCTGTTTTTT.